Detailed here is one T cell receptor (beta chain). It lacks a known antigen. No base qualities exist here, and no much larger clone lies one base off it. V is cut back by 8 bases and J by 2 bases, with 7 bases in the junction unmatched. From the cysteine up to the phenylalanine, the CDR3 has a length of 15 residues. The entry retains the CDR3 DNA only, 45 bases that are in frame from base 1. Reading the germline V gene (reference sequence) gives CDR1 SEHNR and CDR2 FQNEAQ. TCRbeta CDR3 regions were sequenced with the immunoSEQ Assay. After extraction, genomic DNA underwent amplification by bias-controlled multiplex PCR, followed by high-throughput sequencing. Per the source publication's procedure: Collapsing and filtering of sequences were performed to quantify the absolute abundance of each unique TCRbeta CDR3 region. T cell fraction was estimated by normalizing TCRbeta template counts to usable DNA, with usable DNA measured through amplification of reference genes found in all nucleated cells. Repertoire TCRs were annotated as SARS-CoV-2-specific by exact matching of V gene, CDR3 amino acid sequence and J gene to a known reactive TCR set. MIRA supplied the reference SARS-CoV-2 TCR set, which was filtered for enrichment in COVID-19-positive ImmuneCODE repertoires so that public or cross-reactive TCRs were removed. Based on the MIRA antigens, annotated TCRs were further analysed at the level of specific ORF or position within ORF. Depth was the summed frequency of annotated unique rearrangements, while breadth was defined as annotated unique rearrangements over total unique productive rearrangements. Two-sided Wilcoxon rank-sum tests were applied when comparing TCR breadth between groups. The source is immuneACCESS, and TCRdb retained only in-frame sequences with V and J called. Part of the clones is not carried over; for the studies checked, unresolved V genes explain less than half of this, and the remainder is unexplained. V and J calls and clone size follow that table, whereas D and trimming were derived from the DNA. For this sample there are around 310,000 clones; roughly 90% appear just once. The top ten clonotypes cover 4.5% to 5.5% of the sample.

These data are taken from a study of Ad26.COV2.S vaccination and SARS-CoV-2 variants (dated by TCRdb to the early 2020s). General notes on the study: Vaccine-arm donors were drawn from COV1001, a multicentre, randomized, double-blind, placebo-controlled phase I-IIa trial of Ad26.COV2.S in healthy adults. Blinding of investigators to trial group allocation was maintained during experiments and outcome assessment. A total of roughly 30 samples were included in the TCR-sequenced set, comprising some 20 Ad26.COV2.S vaccine recipients, 5 placebo recipients and 8 SARS-CoV-2 convalescent individuals. Trial participants were randomized into five groups of five, in which low-dose or high-dose Ad26.COV2.S was given once or twice, or placebo was given on both occasions. The specificity and breadth of SARS-CoV-2-reactive T cell receptors after Ad26.COV2.S vaccination were assessed by TCRbeta repertoire sequencing. Dosing of Ad26.COV2.S was intramuscular, at either 5x10^10 or 1x10^11 viral particles, delivered as one shot or as two shots spaced 56 days apart.

This specimen's treatment or condition label, interpreted: roughly 18 received Ad26.COV2.S at low or high dose, single or two shots; a few received placebo; per-sample allocation not given. Repertoires of vaccine and placebo recipients were sequenced from samples collected on day 63 after the first injection. In Cohort 1b, roughly 26 adults aged 18-55 years were enrolled at a single site in Boston, USA, between 29 July and 7 August 2020. Ad26.COV2.S was a replication-incompetent adenovirus type 26 vector that expressed a prefusion-stabilized SARS-CoV-2 spike protein derived from the original Wuhan strain. Paper-wide results and their limitations: Non-spike TCR breadth was comparable between vaccine and placebo recipients, consistent with the vaccine containing only spike. The authors noted that the TCR breadth and depth analyses may have underestimated total T cell responses. Ad26.COV2.S recipients had higher spike-specific TCR breadth than placebo recipients (P = 0.0014). Comparing responses between vaccine doses or regimens was not something the study was powered to do. After vaccination, spike-specific CD8+ and CD4+ T cell responses were reported to show substantial breadth.

The receptor was derived from a person aged 18 to 59 who received the Ad26.COV2.S COVID-19 vaccine or a placebo. The material sequenced was peripheral blood, taken in a trial of Ad26.COV2.S vaccine versus placebo. Here the chain combines TRBV7-9 and TRBJ2-1; the junction holds 9 bases that match TRBD2. The CDR3 sequence is CASAPLAGAYNEQFF. Here is the DNA: TGTGCCAGCGCCCCTTTAGCGGGAGCCTACAATGAGCAGTTCTTC.